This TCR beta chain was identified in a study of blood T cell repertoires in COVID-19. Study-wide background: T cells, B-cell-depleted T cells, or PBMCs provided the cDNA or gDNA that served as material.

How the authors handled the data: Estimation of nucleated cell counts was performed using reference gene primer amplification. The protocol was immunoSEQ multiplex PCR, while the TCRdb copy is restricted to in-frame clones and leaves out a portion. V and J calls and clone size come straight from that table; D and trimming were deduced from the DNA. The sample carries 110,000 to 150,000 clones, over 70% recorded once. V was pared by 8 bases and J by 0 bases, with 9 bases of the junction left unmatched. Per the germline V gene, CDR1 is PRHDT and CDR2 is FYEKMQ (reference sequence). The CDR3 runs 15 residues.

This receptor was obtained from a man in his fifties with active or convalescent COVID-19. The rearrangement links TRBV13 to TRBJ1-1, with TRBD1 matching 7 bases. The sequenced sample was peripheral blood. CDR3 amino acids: CASGMAGGVNTEAFF. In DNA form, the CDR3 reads TGTGCCAGCGGGATGGCAGGGGGAGTGAACACTGAAGCTTTCTTT. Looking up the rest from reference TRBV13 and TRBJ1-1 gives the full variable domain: AAGVIQSPRHLIKEKRETATLKCYPIPRHDTVYWYQQGPGQDPQFLISFYEKMQSDKGSIPDRFSAQQFSDYHSELNMSSLELGDSALYFCASGMAGGVNTEAFFGQGTRLTVV.